The present T cell receptor (beta chain) was sequenced within a study of blood T cell repertoires in COVID-19. Looking at the study overall: Samples taken during acute and convalescent COVID-19 were collected in the United States, Italy and Spain. Sources were T cells, B-cell-depleted T cells, or PBMCs; the material itself was cDNA or gDNA.

The CDR3 is made up of 12 amino acids. Germline V gene data show CDR1 as SGHRS and CDR2 as YFSETQ. V was cut by 1 base and J by 9 bases, with 8 bases left in between. The assay was immunoSEQ multiplex PCR, and TCRdb's table has in-frame clones only and misses some. Counted here are approximately 97,000 clones, roughly 85% occurring once; the ten biggest clones make up under 2.5%. There are a few counts of this clone. V gene TRBV5-1 combines with J gene TRBJ2-1; weak D call: TRBD2 (5 bases). The clonotype was recovered from a man aged 50 to 60 with active COVID-19. Sequencing was done on a sample of peripheral blood. In nucleotides, the CDR3 is TGCGCCAGCAGCTTGTCCAGCGGTGAGCAGTTCTTC. Amino acids: CASSLSSGEQFF.